This T cell receptor beta chain was sequenced for a study of blood T cell repertoires in COVID-19. Profiling relied on immunoSEQ multiplex PCR, and the TCRdb table lists in-frame clones only, not all of them. The table includes roughly 410,000 clones, around 87% detected once. In germline, CDR1 is SGHTA, CDR2 FQGTGA. This CDR3 contains 13 residues. V gave up 0 bases and J gave up 8 bases, with 10 bases separating them. Sequencing used peripheral blood. The gene calls are TRBV7-3 and TRBJ1-2; D remains unclear. The source is a woman in her sixties with COVID-19, enrolled during active disease. The CDR3 spells CASSLTSGSGYTF. The CDR3 region has the DNA TGTGCCAGCAGCTTAACGTCAGGTTCGGGCTACACCTTC.